Listed below are T cell receptor beta chains from one sample, sequenced in a study of T cell responses to AZD1222 COVID-19 vaccine. Clones were read by immunoSEQ multiplex PCR, and TCRdb kept only the in-frame ones, dropping some. Among about 120,000 clones listed, approximately 84% were seen once. The sequences come from peripheral blood, collected on day 0 of AZD1222 vaccination. These receptors originate from an adult in good health. The CDR3 runs from the conserved cysteine through the conserved F or W. Fields, in order: D gene, clone size, V gene, J gene, CDR3 protein, CDR3 DNA. A D gene is named only where the DNA matches it firmly. Clone size appears in some rows only: once, few, many, or a class for an expanded clone.

D gene: TRBD2
clone size: -
V gene: TRBV5-4
J gene: TRBJ2-7
CDR3 protein: CASSLEGSGINEQYF
CDR3 DNA: TGTGCCAGCAGCCTCGAGGGAAGCGGGATCAATGAGCAGTACTTC

D gene: -
clone size: -
V gene: TRBV2
J gene: TRBJ1-5
CDR3 protein: CASSEQGHPNQPQHF
CDR3 DNA: TGTGCCAGCAGTGAGCAGGGCCACCCCAATCAGCCCCAGCATTTT

D gene: -
clone size: -
V gene: TRBV3-1/TRBV3-2
J gene: TRBJ1-1
CDR3 protein: CASSQPMNTEAFF
CDR3 DNA: TGTGCCAGCAGCCAGCCCATGAACACTGAAGCTTTCTTT

D gene: TRBD1
clone size: few
V gene: TRBV6-1
J gene: TRBJ2-7
CDR3 protein: CASSERGGTGGDEQYF
CDR3 DNA: TGTGCCAGCAGTGAGAGGGGTGGGACAGGGGGCGATGAGCAGTACTTC

D gene: TRBD1
clone size: once
V gene: TRBV28
J gene: TRBJ1-2
CDR3 protein: CATNYRGSYGYTF
CDR3 DNA: TGTGCCACTAACTACAGGGGATCCTATGGCTACACCTTC

D gene: -
clone size: -
V gene: TRBV7-9
J gene: TRBJ1-4
CDR3 protein: CASSLSEKLFF
CDR3 DNA: TGTGCCAGCAGCTTGTCAGAAAAACTGTTTTTT

D gene: -
clone size: -
V gene: TRBV7-9
J gene: TRBJ2-5
CDR3 protein: CASSPDSQETQYF
CDR3 DNA: TGTGCCAGCAGCCCGGACAGCCAAGAGACCCAGTACTTC

D gene: -
clone size: once
V gene: TRBV7-2
J gene: TRBJ2-2
CDR3 protein: CASSSRRAGGRELFF
CDR3 DNA: TGTGCCAGCAGCTCCAGGAGGGCGGGCGGCAGGGAGCTGTTTTTT

D gene: -
clone size: -
V gene: TRBV6-5
J gene: TRBJ1-2
CDR3 protein: CASRAVDGNGYTF
CDR3 DNA: TGTGCCAGCAGGGCGGTGGACGGAAATGGCTACACCTTC

D gene: -
clone size: -
V gene: TRBV19
J gene: TRBJ1-2
CDR3 protein: CASSMVERKNYGYTF
CDR3 DNA: TGTGCCAGTAGTATGGTTGAGAGGAAAAACTATGGCTACACCTTC

D gene: -
clone size: -
V gene: TRBV5-6
J gene: TRBJ1-3
CDR3 protein: CASSLVGQYSGNTIYF
CDR3 DNA: TGTGCCAGCAGCTTGGTAGGACAGTACTCTGGAAACACCATATATTTT

D gene: -
clone size: -
V gene: TRBV27
J gene: TRBJ2-7
CDR3 protein: CASTRGYEQYF
CDR3 DNA: TGTGCCAGCACTAGGGGCTACGAGCAGTACTTC

D gene: -
clone size: once
V gene: TRBV4-2
J gene: TRBJ2-7
CDR3 protein: CASSPLVGSEAYEQYF
CDR3 DNA: TGTGCCAGCAGCCCCTTGGTGGGCAGCGAAGCCTACGAGCAGTACTTC

D gene: -
clone size: -
V gene: TRBV27
J gene: TRBJ1-5
CDR3 protein: CASSLRVNQPQHF
CDR3 DNA: TGTGCCAGCAGTTTAAGAGTTAATCAGCCCCAGCATTTT

D gene: -
clone size: -
V gene: TRBV27
J gene: TRBJ2-3
CDR3 protein: CASEGLGGTDTQYF
CDR3 DNA: TGTGCCAGTGAGGGGTTGGGGGGAACAGATACGCAGTATTTT

D gene: -
clone size: -
V gene: TRBV27
J gene: TRBJ1-3
CDR3 protein: CASSPLGTAGNTIYF
CDR3 DNA: TGTGCCAGCAGTCCCTTGGGGACGGCTGGAAACACCATATATTTT

D gene: -
clone size: -
V gene: TRBV12-3/TRBV12-4
J gene: TRBJ2-7
CDR3 protein: CASSLQYEQYF
CDR3 DNA: TGTGCCAGCAGTTTACAGTACGAGCAGTACTTC

D gene: -
clone size: -
V gene: TRBV24-1
J gene: TRBJ1-1
CDR3 protein: CATSEGAREAFF
CDR3 DNA: TGTGCCACCAGTGAAGGGGCCCGTGAAGCTTTCTTT

D gene: -
clone size: -
V gene: TRBV5-1
J gene: TRBJ2-1
CDR3 protein: CASSLSFNEQFF
CDR3 DNA: TGCGCCAGCAGCTTGAGCTTCAATGAGCAGTTCTTC

D gene: -
clone size: -
V gene: TRBV6-5
J gene: TRBJ1-1
CDR3 protein: CASSSTGTEAFF
CDR3 DNA: TGTGCCAGCAGTTCAACCGGGACTGAAGCTTTCTTT

D gene: -
clone size: -
V gene: TRBV3-1/TRBV3-2
J gene: TRBJ2-7
CDR3 protein: CASSQEGRAGEQYF
CDR3 DNA: TGTGCCAGCAGCCAGGAAGGCCGGGCCGGCGAGCAGTACTTC

D gene: -
clone size: -
V gene: TRBV5-4
J gene: TRBJ1-1
CDR3 protein: CASSYDPGGWAFF
CDR3 DNA: TGTGCCAGCAGCTATGACCCCGGGGGCTGGGCTTTCTTT

D gene: TRBD1
clone size: once
V gene: TRBV27
J gene: TRBJ1-1
CDR3 protein: CASSFRGQGVSGVNTEAFF
CDR3 DNA: TGTGCCAGCAGTTTCCGGGGACAGGGGGTTTCGGGCGTGAACACTGAAGCTTTCTTT

D gene: -
clone size: -
V gene: TRBV27
J gene: TRBJ2-2
CDR3 protein: CASSHPGPTGELFF
CDR3 DNA: TGTGCCAGCAGTCACCCCGGACCCACCGGGGAGCTGTTTTTT

D gene: TRBD1
clone size: -
V gene: TRBV13
J gene: TRBJ1-1
CDR3 protein: CASSLTQGAEAFF
CDR3 DNA: TGTGCCAGCAGCCTGACTCAGGGGGCAGAAGCTTTCTTT

D gene: -
clone size: -
V gene: TRBV6-5
J gene: TRBJ1-3
CDR3 protein: CATRHRSGNTIYF
CDR3 DNA: TGTGCCACCAGACACCGCTCTGGAAACACCATATATTTT

D gene: -
clone size: -
V gene: TRBV7-9
J gene: TRBJ2-5
CDR3 protein: CASRDRGSSKETQYF
CDR3 DNA: TGTGCCAGCAGAGACCGGGGGTCATCCAAAGAGACCCAGTACTTC

D gene: -
clone size: -
V gene: TRBV12-3/TRBV12-4
J gene: TRBJ1-5
CDR3 protein: CASKTVGNQPQHF
CDR3 DNA: TGTGCCAGCAAGACTGTGGGCAATCAGCCCCAGCATTTT

D gene: -
clone size: -
V gene: TRBV16
J gene: TRBJ1-6
CDR3 protein: CASSRQYNSPLHF
CDR3 DNA: TGTGCCAGCAGTCGACAGTATAATTCACCCCTCCACTTT

D gene: TRBD1
clone size: -
V gene: TRBV11-2
J gene: TRBJ1-3
CDR3 protein: CASSLVQGIGNTIYF
CDR3 DNA: TGTGCCAGCAGCTTAGTACAGGGGATTGGAAACACCATATATTTT

D gene: -
clone size: -
V gene: TRBV14
J gene: TRBJ2-7
CDR3 protein: CASSQDSGVYEQYF
CDR3 DNA: TGTGCCAGCAGCCAAGATTCTGGGGTCTACGAGCAGTACTTC

D gene: -
clone size: -
V gene: TRBV12-3/TRBV12-4
J gene: TRBJ2-1
CDR3 protein: CASSASNPPLQFF
CDR3 DNA: TGTGCCAGCAGCGCCTCGAACCCCCCTTTGCAGTTCTTC

D gene: -
clone size: -
V gene: TRBV9
J gene: TRBJ2-7
CDR3 protein: CASSVGLAETYEQYF
CDR3 DNA: TGTGCCAGCAGCGTAGGATTAGCGGAGACCTACGAGCAGTACTTC

D gene: TRBD1
clone size: -
V gene: TRBV11-2
J gene: TRBJ1-4
CDR3 protein: CASSLVGGTGKKLFF
CDR3 DNA: TGTGCCAGCAGCTTAGTGGGAGGGACAGGGAAAAAACTGTTTTTT

D gene: TRBD2
clone size: -
V gene: TRBV3-1/TRBV3-2
J gene: TRBJ2-7
CDR3 protein: CASSRGTSGISYEQYF
CDR3 DNA: TGTGCCAGCAGCCGCGGGACTAGCGGCATCTCCTACGAGCAGTACTTC

D gene: -
clone size: -
V gene: TRBV29-1
J gene: TRBJ1-3
CDR3 protein: CSVSGQRSGNTIYF
CDR3 DNA: TGCAGCGTTTCGGGACAACGGAGTGGAAACACCATATATTTT